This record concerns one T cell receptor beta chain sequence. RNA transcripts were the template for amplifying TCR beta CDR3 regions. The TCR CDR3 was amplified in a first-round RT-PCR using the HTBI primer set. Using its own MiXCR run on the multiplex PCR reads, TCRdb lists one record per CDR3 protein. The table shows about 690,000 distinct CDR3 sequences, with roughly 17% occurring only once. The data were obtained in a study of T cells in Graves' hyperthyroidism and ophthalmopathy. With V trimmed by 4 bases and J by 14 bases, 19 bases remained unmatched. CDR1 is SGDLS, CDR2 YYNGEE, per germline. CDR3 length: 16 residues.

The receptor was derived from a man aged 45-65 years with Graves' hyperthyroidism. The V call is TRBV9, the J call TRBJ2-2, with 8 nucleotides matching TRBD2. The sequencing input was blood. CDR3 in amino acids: CASSPYMEGLGGGLFF. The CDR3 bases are TGTGCCAGCAGCCCGTACATGGAAGGGCTCGGGGGGGGACTGTTTTTT.